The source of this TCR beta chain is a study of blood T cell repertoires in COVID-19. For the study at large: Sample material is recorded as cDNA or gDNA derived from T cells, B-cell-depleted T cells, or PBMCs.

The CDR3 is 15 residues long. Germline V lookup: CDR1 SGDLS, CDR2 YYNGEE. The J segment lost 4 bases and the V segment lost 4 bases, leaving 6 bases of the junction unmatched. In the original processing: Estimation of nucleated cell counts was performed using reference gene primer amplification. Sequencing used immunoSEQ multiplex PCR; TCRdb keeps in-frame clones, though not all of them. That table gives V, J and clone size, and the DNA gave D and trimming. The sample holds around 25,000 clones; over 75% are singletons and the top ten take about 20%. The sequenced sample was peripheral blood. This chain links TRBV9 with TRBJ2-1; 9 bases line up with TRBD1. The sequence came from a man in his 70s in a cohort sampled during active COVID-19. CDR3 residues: CASSSDRGPYNEQFF. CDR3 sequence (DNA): TGTGCCAGCAGCTCGGACAGGGGCCCTTACAATGAGCAGTTCTTC. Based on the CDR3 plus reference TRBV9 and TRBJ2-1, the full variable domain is DSGVTQTPKHLITATGQRVTLRCSPRSGDLSVYWYQQSLDQGLQFLIQYYNGEERAKGNILERFSAQQFPDLHSELNLSSLELGDSALYFCASSSDRGPYNEQFFGPGTRLTVL.